Listed below are T cell receptor beta chains from one sample, sequenced in a study of blood T cell repertoires in COVID-19. Clones were sequenced by immunoSEQ multiplex PCR, and TCRdb holds only the in-frame ones, with some missing. The repertoire holds 220,000 or so clones, 80% to 85% seen once, with about 2.1% in the top ten. The sample comprised peripheral blood. The receptors come from a woman aged 60 to 75 with acute or convalescent COVID-19. The CDR3 runs from the conserved cysteine through the conserved F or W. The D gene is left open where the match is weak. Size is omitted from some rows. Given values are once, few, many or a class for expanded clones.

TRBJ1-5	TRBV23-1	.	TRBD1	TGCGCCAGCAGTCAATCGTTGGGACAGGTGTCGGATCAGCCCCAGCATTTT	CASSQSLGQVSDQPQHF
TRBJ2-5	TRBV18	.	TRBD1	TGTGCCAGCTGCGAAGACAGGGTCCAGACCCAGTACTTC	CASCEDRVQTQYF
TRBJ1-5	TRBV30	.	.	TGTGCCTGGAATTCTAGGAGCAATCAGCCCCAGCATTTT	CAWNSRSNQPQHF
TRBJ1-1	TRBV2	.	.	TGTGCCAGCCCAGGGGCGAACACTGAAGCTTTCTTT	CASPGANTEAFF
TRBJ1-5	TRBV19	.	.	TGTGCCAGTAGAGCGGGGCGCAATCAGCCCCAGCATTTT	CASRAGRNQPQHF
TRBJ2-3	TRBV19	.	.	TGTGCCACCTCCCCGGGGAGCCTCACAGATACGCAGTATTTT	CATSPGSLTDTQYF
TRBJ1-2	TRBV3-1/TRBV3-2	.	.	TGTGCCAGCAGCCAGGAGTGGAGGGAAGGCTACACCTTC	CASSQEWREGYTF
TRBJ1-2	TRBV28	.	.	TGTGCCAGCAGTTTTAGGGGAAAATATGGCTACACCTTC	CASSFRGKYGYTF
TRBJ2-1	TRBV7-3	.	TRBD2	TGTGCCAGCAGCTTACTAGCGGGGGCTACGGAGCAGTTCTTC	CASSLLAGATEQFF
TRBJ1-5	TRBV2	once	TRBD1	TGTGCCAGCAGTCCTGACAGGGGCAATCAGCCCCAGCATTTT	CASSPDRGNQPQHF
TRBJ1-2	TRBV3-1/TRBV3-2	.	TRBD1	TGTGCCAGCAGCCAACGCGACAGGGGGCTTTTTGGCTACACCTTC	CASSQRDRGLFGYTF
TRBJ1-1	TRBV6-6	.	TRBD1	TGTGCCAGCAGACAAACCCGGGACAGGGGTCCTGAAGCTTTCTTT	CASRQTRDRGPEAFF
TRBJ1-3	TRBV7-9	.	.	TGTGCCAGCAGCCCAGGGGCGGGAAACACCATATATTTT	CASSPGAGNTIYF
TRBJ2-5	TRBV10-3	.	.	TGTGCCATCAGTGAGCGGGGGGCGTGGGGAGAGACCCAGTACTTC	CAISERGAWGETQYF
TRBJ1-2	TRBV14	.	.	TGTGCCAGCAGCCAGTACCACGGACAGAGCCAGGGCTACACCTTC	CASSQYHGQSQGYTF
TRBJ1-1	TRBV7-3	.	TRBD1	TGTGCCAGCAGCCAGGGACAGGGAAATGAAGCTTTCTTT	CASSQGQGNEAFF
TRBJ1-6	TRBV7-2	.	.	TGTGCCAGCAGTGTCGGACAGTCTTATAATTCACCCCTCCACTTT	CASSVGQSYNSPLHF
TRBJ1-6	TRBV7-2	.	.	TGTGCCAGCAGCTTACGGACAGCCTATAATTCACCCCTCCACTTT	CASSLRTAYNSPLHF
TRBJ1-1	TRBV11-1	.	TRBD1	TGTGCCAGCAGCTTTAGGTTAGGGGGCAGAAGCACTGAAGCTTTCTTT	CASSFRLGGRSTEAFF
TRBJ1-3	TRBV25-1	.	TRBD1	TGTGCCAGCCGGGACAGTACCGGAAACACCATATATTTT	CASRDSTGNTIYF
TRBJ1-1	TRBV6-6	.	.	TGTGCCGCTCACAATCGGAGGGGAATGAACACTGAAGCTTTCTTT	CAAHNRRGMNTEAFF
TRBJ1-3	TRBV15	few	.	TGTGCCACCAGCAGAGATTTGTCGGGGGGAAACACCATATATTTT	CATSRDLSGGNTIYF
TRBJ2-5	TRBV5-8	.	TRBD2	TGTGCCAGCAGCCCAGGGACTAGCGGGGGGGCCGTGGAGACCCAGTACTTC	CASSPGTSGGAVETQYF
TRBJ1-2	TRBV7-2	.	TRBD1	TGTGCCAGCAGCTTAGCCTCAGGGACAGTTAACTATGGCTACACCTTC	CASSLASGTVNYGYTF
TRBJ2-2	TRBV7-6	.	.	TGTGCCAGCAGCTTAGTTCGGGGTGGGGAGCTGTTTTTT	CASSLVRGGELFF
TRBJ1-2	TRBV5-4	.	TRBD1	TGTGCCAGCAGCTTGCAGGGGGCGTCTAACTATGGCTACACCTTC	CASSLQGASNYGYTF
TRBJ1-5	TRBV7-9	.	.	TGTGCCAGCAGTCCCGGGACACCGCCCTACAATCAGCCCCAGCATTTT	CASSPGTPPYNQPQHF
TRBJ1-2	TRBV30	.	.	TGTGCCTACGTCCAGGGTCCTGGCTACACCTTC	CAYVQGPGYTF
TRBJ1-2	TRBV6-5	.	.	TGTGCCAGCACCCCGACAGTTGTTTCGGACTATGGCTACACCTTC	CASTPTVVSDYGYTF
TRBJ2-7	TRBV7-9	.	.	TGTGCCAGCAGCCGTGCAGGGGTAAAGTACGAGCAGTACTTC	CASSRAGVKYEQYF
TRBJ1-2	TRBV7-8	.	.	TGTGCCAGCAGCTTAGGGCAGAACTATGGCTACACCTTC	CASSLGQNYGYTF
TRBJ1-2	TRBV13	.	.	TGTGCCAGCAGCTCGACGACAGCCCTCTATGGCTACACCTTC	CASSSTTALYGYTF
TRBJ2-7	TRBV5-1	.	.	TGCGCCAGCAGCTTGGATTTATCCTACGAGCAGTACTTC	CASSLDLSYEQYF
TRBJ1-1	TRBV27	.	.	TGTGCCAGCAGTTTTGGGGGCAGGGCGGAGAACACTGAAGCTTTCTTT	CASSFGGRAENTEAFF
TRBJ1-2	TRBV7-2	.	.	TGTGCCAGCAGCCCCCCGGACTATGGCTACACCTTC	CASSPPDYGYTF
TRBJ1-3	TRBV6-5	.	TRBD1	TGTGCCAGCAGTTACAAGTGGACAGGGCCTGGAAACACCATATATTTT	CASSYKWTGPGNTIYF
TRBJ2-2	TRBV6-5	.	.	TGTGCCAGCAGCGGGGGGAACACCGGGGAGCTGTTTTTT	CASSGGNTGELFF
TRBJ1-1	TRBV18	.	TRBD1	TGTGCCAGCTCACCAGGACAGGGGACCACTGAAGCTTTCTTT	CASSPGQGTTEAFF
TRBJ2-7	TRBV11-2	.	.	TGTGCCAGCAGCTTAATCCGTGGGGGGGCTTACCACGAGCAGTACTTC	CASSLIRGGAYHEQYF
TRBJ1-3	TRBV11-2	.	TRBD1	TGTGCCAGCAGCAAAAGGACAGGGCTGTCCGGAAACACCATATATTTT	CASSKRTGLSGNTIYF
TRBJ1-1	TRBV11-1	.	.	TGTGCCAGCAGCCCTTTAGACACTGAAGCTTTCTTT	CASSPLDTEAFF
TRBJ1-2	TRBV5-1	.	.	TGCGCCAGCAGCTTTACGTCAGGGGATTATGGCTACACCTTC	CASSFTSGDYGYTF
TRBJ2-7	TRBV28	.	TRBD1	TGTGCCAGCAGTTTATCGGACAGGGGACGCGTGGAGCAGTACTTC	CASSLSDRGRVEQYF
TRBJ2-7	TRBV5-1	few	.	TGCGCCAGCAGCTTGTATCCCGGGGAGAAGGACGAGCAGTACTTC	CASSLYPGEKDEQYF
TRBJ1-6	TRBV28	.	TRBD1	TGTGCCAGCAGTGTACAGGGGGTTTGGAATTCACCCCTCCACTTT	CASSVQGVWNSPLHF
TRBJ2-6	TRBV11-2	.	TRBD1	TGTGCCAGCAGCCCAGGGGGCACTTACTCTGGGGCCAACGTCCTGACTTTC	CASSPGGTYSGANVLTF
TRBJ2-5	TRBV7-6	.	TRBD2	TGTGCCAGCAGCTTAGGTCTAGCGGGGAAGCAAGAGACCCAGTACTTC	CASSLGLAGKQETQYF
TRBJ2-7	TRBV13	.	TRBD2	TGTGCCAGCAGCTCGGGACTAGCGGGGCTCTACGAGCAGTACTTC	CASSSGLAGLYEQYF
TRBJ2-1	TRBV10-2	.	.	TGCGCCAGCAGCCCTCTAGATGAGCAGTTCTTC	CASSPLDEQFF
TRBJ2-7	TRBV29-1	.	TRBD1	TGCAGCGTTGAAGTGAGGGGGCGTTCCTCCAACAACTACGAGCAGTACTTC	CSVEVRGRSSNNYEQYF
TRBJ1-2	TRBV28	.	.	TGTGCCAGCAGTTTTCAGGTTTCCTATGGCTACACCTTC	CASSFQVSYGYTF
TRBJ1-1	TRBV7-8	once	TRBD1	TGTGCCAGCAGCTTAAGAGGGGGCCTGAGAATGAACACTGAAGCTTTCTTT	CASSLRGGLRMNTEAFF
TRBJ2-3	TRBV4-1	.	.	TGCGCCAGCAGCCAAGAACCGCACTCCCAGGCAGATACGCAGTATTTT	CASSQEPHSQADTQYF
TRBJ1-2	TRBV7-9	.	TRBD1	TGTGCCAGCAGCCCCCCTGGAGGACAGGGCTATGGCTACACCTTC	CASSPPGGQGYGYTF
TRBJ2-3	TRBV7-9	.	.	TGTGCCAGCAGCCCCGGGCCCACAGGGACCACAGATACGCAGTATTTT	CASSPGPTGTTDTQYF
TRBJ1-1	TRBV6-5	.	.	TGTGCCAGCAGGACAGCTATCTACACTGAAGCTTTCTTT	CASRTAIYTEAFF
TRBJ2-7	TRBV7-2	.	.	TGTGCCAGCAGCTTAGGGCTAGCGACCTCCTACGAGCAGTACTTC	CASSLGLATSYEQYF
TRBJ1-2	TRBV3-1/TRBV3-2	few	TRBD1	TGTGCCAGCACTGGGGACAGGGGGCGGTCCGACTATGGCTACACCTTC	CASTGDRGRSDYGYTF
TRBJ2-7	TRBV4-1	.	.	TGCGCCAGCAGCCTCCGGACACTTCACGAGCAGTACTTC	CASSLRTLHEQYF